This is a list of T cell receptor beta chains from one sample in a study of cytomegalovirus exposure and HLA in healthy donors. Sequencing used immunoSEQ multiplex PCR; TCRdb keeps in-frame clones, though not all of them. Among over 100,000 clones listed, 76% were seen once. The sample was PBMCs. These receptors all stem from a female donor in good health and CMV-seropositive. Each CDR3 is given without its conserved first and last residue. Fields, in order: V gene, J gene, CDR3 protein.

TRBV7-2	TRBJ2-1	ASSLELAGHNEQF
TRBV28	TRBJ1-1	ASSSQDRTEAF
TRBV28	TRBJ1-4	ASNPGQWNEKLF
TRBV18	TRBJ2-5	ASSPGQGAQETQY
TRBV21-1	TRBJ1-2	ASSKVGGLDYGYT
TRBV7-3	TRBJ2-5	ASSASGGGETQY
TRBV5-4	TRBJ2-3	ASSLGRPSGTDTQY
TRBV6-5	TRBJ2-7	ASSSVRDVTYEQY
TRBV2	TRBJ2-7	ASSEAQSLASDEQY
TRBV10-3	TRBJ2-3	AISEDRGSDTQY
TRBV5-4	TRBJ1-4	ASREQSGSNEKLF
TRBV6-1	TRBJ1-1	ASSLSWGGTTEAF
TRBV4-1	TRBJ2-1	ASSQGLSGSSYNEQF
TRBV29-1	TRBJ2-1	RAQGLTPNEQF
TRBV6-5	TRBJ2-5	ASSLKGQGEETQY
TRBV28	TRBJ1-2	ASSSQLDRGGDGYT
TRBV2	TRBJ2-1	ASSVGTGEF
TRBV5-1	TRBJ2-2	ASSSRSPRQGAGELF
TRBV5-4	TRBJ1-2	ASGLGRSNYGYT
TRBV12-1	TRBJ1-1	ASRPTGCTEAF
TRBV4-2	TRBJ1-2	ASSPGGGLSYGYT
TRBV30	TRBJ2-3	AWAEPLGLANRDTQY
TRBV7-8	TRBJ1-5	ASSYGTGGASNQPQH
TRBV7-8	TRBJ1-4	ASSLAAGRNEKLF
TRBV5-1	TRBJ1-4	ASTTGGDEKLF
TRBV18	TRBJ1-4	ASSPEAGATNEKLF
TRBV7-9	TRBJ2-2	ASSQGQGSTGELF
TRBV4-2	TRBJ2-7	ASSQEWRGHLYEQY
TRBV25-1	TRBJ2-2	ASRASAGANTGELF
TRBV28	TRBJ1-2	ASSSPGQTFYGYT
TRBV6-5	TRBJ1-4	ASSRGQLFNEKLF
TRBV7-9	TRBJ2-3	ASNLGGETDTQY
TRBV7-2	TRBJ1-2	ASSLRVYGYT
TRBV29-1	TRBJ1-4	SVDRAGANEKLF
TRBV5-1	TRBJ2-1	ASGGLAGADNEQF
TRBV5-4	TRBJ2-6	ASSLAGSGANVLT
TRBV30	TRBJ1-6	AWSASVSPLH
TRBV6-1	TRBJ2-7	ASSEVQGYYEQY
TRBV29-1	TRBJ2-7	SVETGEQY
TRBV5-1	TRBJ2-7	ASSPGTGSDEQY
TRBV2	TRBJ2-3	ASSLGLAKKY
TRBV5-8	-	ASSLGLTAYEQY
TRBV2	TRBJ2-7	ASSEGLVDEQY
TRBV6-1	TRBJ1-1	ASSRDRSNPEAF
TRBV5-1	TRBJ2-2	ASSYIAGDTGELF
TRBV29-1	TRBJ2-2	SASDRADTGELF
TRBV6-1	TRBJ1-5	ASRLDGNSNQPQH
TRBV7-9	TRBJ2-4	ASSPTGERDIQY
TRBV2	TRBJ1-5	ASSSMGLDNQPQH
TRBV9	TRBJ1-3	ASTPGGMGSGNTIY
TRBV25-1	TRBJ1-1	ASSEETGNTEAF
TRBV2	TRBJ1-2	ASRRTGVGYT